This TCR beta chain was captured in a study of cytomegalovirus exposure and HLA in healthy donors. Study-wide background: Under 85% of 300 to 450 genotyped donors fell in the Caucasian-associated ancestry cluster.

The PCR made use of 60 Vbeta and 13 Jbeta primers. Method: immunoSEQ multiplex PCR; TCRdb's copy keeps in-frame clones and lacks some. Of 200,000 or so clones listed, approximately 81% are singletons. Study-wide results and caveats: For TCR beta chains, V- and J-gene trimming was later linked to a missense DCLRE1C variant. Specific recognition of CMV antigens was confirmed in vitro for three chains (all CMV-associated).

This clone was recorded only once. The antigen remains unidentified. Germline CDR1 is SGHTA and CDR2 is FQGNSA. This CDR3 has 16 amino acids. V was clipped by 5 bases and J by 4 bases; unmatched bases: 11. The origin of this receptor is a woman between 18 and 29 years old in good health and CMV-seropositive. The chain uses TRBV7-2 and TRBJ2-1; 7 bases are a match to TRBD2. Sequenced input: PBMCs. The CDR3 spells CASSQFFSGIYNEQFF. The CDR3, as DNA: TGTGCCAGCAGCCAATTTTTCAGCGGGATATACAATGAGCAGTTCTTC. The full variable domain, its missing parts supplied by reference TRBV7-2 and TRBJ2-1, is GAGVSQSPSNKVTEKGKDVELRCDPISGHTALYWYRQSLGQGLEFLIYFQGNSAPDKSGLPSDRFSAERTGGSVSTLTIQRTQQEDSAVYLCASSQFFSGIYNEQFFGPGTRLTVL.